This TCR beta chain was identified in a study of ipilimumab plus nivolumab after autologous stem cell transplantation. Across the study: Patients received a median of roughly 5 ipilimumab and about 8 nivolumab doses. Both relapsed and primary refractory DLBCL were included.

Sequenced by immunoSEQ multiplex PCR; TCRdb stores in-frame clones only, minus some. The sample lists about 83,000 clones, 83% occurring once. Germline values: CDR1 GTSNPN, CDR2 SVGIG (reference sequence). V lost 2 bases and J lost 4, with 9 bases in between. CDR3 length: 13 residues. V usage is TRBV30 and J usage is TRBJ2-1; D uncertain. This specimen was PBMCs, taken in a trial of ipilimumab plus nivolumab as post-transplant consolidation. The sequence derives from a male donor with diffuse large B-cell lymphoma. The CDR3 here is CAWSWTAYNEQFF. Here the CDR3 DNA reads TGTGCCTGGAGTTGGACGGCTTACAATGAGCAGTTCTTC.